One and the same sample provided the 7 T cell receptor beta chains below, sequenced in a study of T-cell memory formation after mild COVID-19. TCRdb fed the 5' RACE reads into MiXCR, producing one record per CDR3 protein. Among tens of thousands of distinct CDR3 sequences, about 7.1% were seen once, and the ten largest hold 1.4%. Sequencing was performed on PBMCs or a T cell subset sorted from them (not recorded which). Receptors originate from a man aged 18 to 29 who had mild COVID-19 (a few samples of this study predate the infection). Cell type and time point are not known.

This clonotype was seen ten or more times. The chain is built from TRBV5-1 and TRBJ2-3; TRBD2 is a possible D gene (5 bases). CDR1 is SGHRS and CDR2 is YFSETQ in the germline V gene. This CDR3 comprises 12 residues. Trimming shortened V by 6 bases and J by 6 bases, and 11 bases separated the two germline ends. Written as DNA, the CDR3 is TGCGCCAGCACCAGCGAGGGTGATACGCAGTATTTT. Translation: CASTSEGDTQYF.

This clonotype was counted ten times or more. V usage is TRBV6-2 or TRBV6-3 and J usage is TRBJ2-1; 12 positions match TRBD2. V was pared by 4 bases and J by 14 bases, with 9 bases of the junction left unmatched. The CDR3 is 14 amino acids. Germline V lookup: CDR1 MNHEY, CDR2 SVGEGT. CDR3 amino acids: CASSSPLAGGPEFF. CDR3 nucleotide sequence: TGTGCCAGCAGTTCCCCACTAGCGGGGGGACCGGAGTTCTTC.

The CDR3 DNA reads as TGTGCCAGCAGTAACGCAAGGGGCTACAATGAGCAGTTCTTC. Protein: CASSNARGYNEQFF. This chain links TRBV11-2 with TRBJ2-1, with TRBD1 as a possible D gene (5 bases). V was pared by 6 bases and J by 3 bases, with 12 bases between. The CDR3 is 14 amino acids. Germline V gene lookup returns CDR1 SGHAT and CDR2 FQNNGV.

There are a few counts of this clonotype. CDR3 protein: CASSLISDFQETQYF. DNA of the CDR3: TGTGCCAGCAGCTTAATTTCGGACTTCCAAGAGACCCAGTACTTC. The chain couples TRBV7-2 to TRBJ2-5; D perhaps matches TRBD2 (5 bases). The CDR3 is 15 residues long. CDR1 and CDR2 from the germline V gene are SGHTA and FQGNSA. V shed 2 bases and J shed 1 base, with 11 bases lying between them.

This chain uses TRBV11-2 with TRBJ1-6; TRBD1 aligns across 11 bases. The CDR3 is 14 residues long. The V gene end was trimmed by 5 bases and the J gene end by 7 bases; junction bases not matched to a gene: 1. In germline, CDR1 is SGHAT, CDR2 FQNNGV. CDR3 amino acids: CASSRTGGNSPLHF. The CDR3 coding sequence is TGTGCCAGCAGCAGGACAGGGGGCAATTCACCCCTCCACTTT.

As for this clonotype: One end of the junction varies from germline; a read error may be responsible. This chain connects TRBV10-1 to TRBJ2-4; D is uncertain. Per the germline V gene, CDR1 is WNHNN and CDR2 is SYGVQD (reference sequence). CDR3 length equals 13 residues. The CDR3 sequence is CASSESELTARNF. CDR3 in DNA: TGCGCCAGCAGTGAGTCGGAGCTGACCGCGAGGAACTTC.

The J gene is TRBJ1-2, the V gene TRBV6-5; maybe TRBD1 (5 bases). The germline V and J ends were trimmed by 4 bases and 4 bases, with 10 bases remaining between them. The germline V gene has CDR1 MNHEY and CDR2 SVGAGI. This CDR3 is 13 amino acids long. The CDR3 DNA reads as TGTGCCAGCAGTTCGAGGGGCCGCTATGGCTACACCTTC. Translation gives CASSSRGRYGYTF.